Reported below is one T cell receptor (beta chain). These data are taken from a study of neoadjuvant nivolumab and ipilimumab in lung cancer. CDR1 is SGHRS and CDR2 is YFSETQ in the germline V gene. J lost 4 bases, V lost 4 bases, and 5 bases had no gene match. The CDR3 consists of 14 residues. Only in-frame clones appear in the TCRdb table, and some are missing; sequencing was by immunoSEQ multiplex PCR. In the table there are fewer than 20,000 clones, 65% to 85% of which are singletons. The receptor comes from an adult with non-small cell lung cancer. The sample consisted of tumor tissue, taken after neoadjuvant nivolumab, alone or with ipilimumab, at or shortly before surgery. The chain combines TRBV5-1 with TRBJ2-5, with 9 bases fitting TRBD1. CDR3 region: CASSPSGQGETQYF. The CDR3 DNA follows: TGCGCCAGCAGCCCGTCGGGACAGGGAGAGACCCAGTACTTC.